These T cell receptor beta chains were read from a single sample in a study of T cell repertoires in cytomegalovirus infection. TCRdb independently ran MiXCR on the reads; one entry per CDR3 protein. The sample carries some 230,000 distinct CDR3 sequences, roughly 20% recorded once. Material for sequencing was CD8+ T cells from PBMCs. These receptor sequences come from a human donor in good health (CMV status not recorded). Some clones in this sample may be carry-over from other donors' samples. Both conserved end residues are part of each CDR3. The order of the fields is clone size, D gene, V gene, J gene, CDR3 DNA, CDR3 protein. A D gene is named only where the DNA matches it firmly. Size is stated for part of the rows, as once, few or many counts, or as a class when the clone is expanded.

many	TRBD1	TRBV7-9	TRBJ1-1	TGTGCCAGCAGCTTACCCAGGGGGCGTGGGAACACTGAAGCTTTCTTT	CASSLPRGRGNTEAFF
few	-	TRBV12-3/TRBV12-4	TRBJ1-5	TGTGCCAGCAGTTACAGCCATAATCAGCCCCAGCATTTT	CASSYSHNQPQHF
few	-	TRBV5-1	TRBJ2-7	TGCGCCAGCAGCTTTGGGCAGGTCCTCACCGAGCAGTACTTC	CASSFGQVLTEQYF
once	TRBD1	TRBV20-1	TRBJ1-2	TGCAGTGCTAGACCCGGGACAGGGTTTGGCTACACCTTC	CSARPGTGFGYTF
-	TRBD2	TRBV20-1	TRBJ2-3	TGCAGTGCTAGAGATCTGTTTGGTAGCGGGGGGGAGGCAGATACGCAGTATTTT	CSARDLFGSGGEADTQYF
many	TRBD1	TRBV28	TRBJ1-5	TGTGCCAGCAGCCTCGACAGGGTTCGTGATCAGCCCCAGCATTTT	CASSLDRVRDQPQHF
few	TRBD2	TRBV7-6	TRBJ2-1	TGTGCCAGCAGCTTGCTAGCGGATGAGCAGTTCTTC	CASSLLADEQFF
few	-	TRBV20-1	TRBJ2-4	TGCAGTGCCCAGCAAAACATTCAGTACTTC	CSAQQNIQYF
few	TRBD1	TRBV28	TRBJ2-7	TGTGCCAGCAGCCCGGGACAGACAGCCTACGAGCAGTACTTC	CASSPGQTAYEQYF
many	TRBD2	TRBV7-2	TRBJ2-5	TGTGCCAGCAGCTTAGTTGCGGGGGGGGGCAAAGAGACCCAGTACTTC	CASSLVAGGGKETQYF
few	TRBD1	TRBV2	TRBJ2-1	TGTGCCAGCAGTGGATGGACAGGGTCAGGGGTCCATGAGCAGTTCTTC	CASSGWTGSGVHEQFF
-	-	TRBV20-1	TRBJ1-1	TGCAGTGCTCCCGACAGGATAAGTACTGAAGCTTTCTTT	CSAPDRISTEAFF
few	TRBD1	TRBV19	TRBJ1-1	TGTGCCAGTACCCCAAAGAAGACAGGGGATGCCGGCACTGAAGCTTTCTTT	CASTPKKTGDAGTEAFF
many	-	TRBV20-1	TRBJ1-1	TGCAGTGCCGCAGGAGGGGACACTGAAGCTTTCTTT	CSAAGGDTEAFF